The next 24 T cell receptor beta chains were all read from a single sample in a study of CD4+ T cells in melanoma. The protocol was immunoSEQ multiplex PCR, while the TCRdb copy is restricted to in-frame clones and leaves out a portion. The repertoire includes about 18,000 clones, roughly 80% of them detected once, and 4.5% to 5.5% sits in the top ten. Sequenced sample: cells from a culture (not recorded whether cultured in vitro). The receptors were sampled from a human donor with melanoma.

The J gene is TRBJ2-3, the V gene TRBV4-1, with D possibly TRBD2 on 6 matching bases. Germline CDR1 and CDR2: MGHRA and YSYEKL. Deletions cut 1 base from V and 1 base from J, with 9 bases between. The CDR3 spans 15 residues. Here the CDR3 reads CASSQVGLGTDTQYF. The CDR3 DNA follows: TGCGCCAGCAGCCAAGTGGGACTTGGCACAGATACGCAGTATTTT.

The chain combines TRBV5-1 with TRBJ1-2; no reliable D call. V dropped 5 bases and J dropped 7 bases, with 15 bases sitting between them. This CDR3 is 13 amino acids long. The germline V gene encodes CDR1 SGHRS and CDR2 YFSETQ. CDR3 region: CASRFDIHSGYTF. CDR3 sequence (DNA): TGCGCCAGCAGGTTTGATATCCACTCTGGCTACACCTTC.

This clone was observed a handful of times. The chain combines TRBV11-2 with TRBJ1-6; D gene unclear. The length of the CDR3 is 13 residues. Germline CDR1 and CDR2: SGHAT and FQNNGV. Trimming removed 4 bases from V and 8 bases from J, with 9 bases in between. The DNA of the CDR3 is TGTGCCAGCAGCTCCCGGTGGGATTCACCCCTCCACTTT. Its translation is CASSSRWDSPLHF.

V is TRBV4-1 and J is TRBJ2-2; 7 bases align to TRBD1. Unmatched junction bases numbered 11, after V lost 3 bases and J lost 4 bases. There are 17 residues in the CDR3. CDR1 MGHRA and CDR2 YSYEKL come from the germline V gene. The CDR3 DNA sequence: TGCGCCAGCAGCCAGAGAGTAGACAGGGTTAGCACCGGGGAGCTGTTTTTT. Translation: CASSQRVDRVSTGELFF.

This clone appeared a single time. The chain couples TRBV11-2 to TRBJ1-2; 7 bases line up with TRBD1. Germline V lookup: CDR1 SGHAT, CDR2 FQNNGV. CDR3 size: 16 residues. After removal of 1 base from V and 5 bases from J, the junction contained 10 bases not matched to a gene. CDR3 in amino acids: CASSLVNRGAAYGYTF. DNA of the CDR3: TGTGCCAGCAGCTTAGTTAACAGGGGTGCCGCTTATGGCTACACCTTC.

This rearrangement joins TRBV19 to TRBJ2-3; D is unresolved. CDR1 and CDR2 from the germline V gene are LNHDA and SQIVND (reference sequence). The ends were cut back, 5 bases at V and 0 bases at J, with 9 bases in the middle. CDR3 length: 14 residues. Here the CDR3 DNA reads TGTGCCAGTAGTTCCTACTCCAGCACAGATACGCAGTATTTT. Its protein product is CASSSYSSTDTQYF.

The V call is TRBV20-1, the J call TRBJ1-1, with D unclear. Germline CDR1 is DFQATT and CDR2 is SNEGSKA (reference sequence). The CDR3 contains 11 residues. V lost 7 bases and J 2 bases, leaving 8 bases between the germline ends. The chain's CDR3 is CSVPLNTEAFF. In nucleotides, the CDR3 is TGCAGTGTCCCACTCAACACTGAAGCTTTCTTT.

This rearrangement joins TRBV18 to TRBJ1-1; D might be TRBD1 (6 bases). The V end lost 0 bases, the J end lost 1 base, and 15 bases lay between the germline ends. CDR3 size: 17 residues. Germline CDR1 KGHSH, CDR2 LQKENI. The CDR3 nucleotides are TGTGCCAGCTCACCACCTTGGGGGCTACGTCAGAACACTGAAGCTTTCTTT. This gives the protein CASSPPWGLRQNTEAFF.

V usage is TRBV4-2 and J usage is TRBJ1-2, with D possibly TRBD1 on 6 matching bases. V lost 1 base and J 6 bases, leaving 24 bases between the germline ends. The germline gives CDR1 LGHNA, CDR2 YNFKEQ. The length of the CDR3 is 18 residues. CDR3 in amino acids: CASSQAVGLGGSGDGYTF. In DNA, the CDR3 is TGTGCCAGCAGCCAAGCGGTGGGGTTGGGGGGGTCAGGGGATGGCTACACCTTC.

This clone was observed a handful of times. The V and J genes are TRBV6-5 and TRBJ2-7; D assignment may be TRBD1 or TRBD2 (5 bases each). CDR1 is MNHEY, CDR2 SVGAGI, per germline. V was cut by 6 bases and J by 3 bases, with 18 bases left in between. The CDR3 is made up of 15 amino acids. The CDR3 sequence is CASRPRLLGVYEQYF. CDR3 DNA: TGTGCCAGCAGACCCCGACTTTTGGGGGTCTACGAGCAGTACTTC.

J is TRBJ2-1 and V is TRBV7-6; D not certain. Trimming shortened V by 1 base and J by 8 bases, and 15 bases separated the two germline ends. Germline V CDR1 and CDR2: SGHVS, FNYEAQ. The CDR3 is 15 amino acids. The CDR3 sequence is CASSLVGSGTDEQFF. CDR3 coding DNA: TGTGCCAGCAGCTTAGTCGGATCGGGTACGGATGAGCAGTTCTTC. Full variable domain (outside the CDR3, taken from reference TRBV7-6 and TRBJ2-1): GAGVSQSPRYKVTKRGQDVALRCDPISGHVSLYWYRQALGQGPEFLTYFNYEAQQDKSGLPNDRFSAERPEGSISTLTIQRTEQRDSAMYRCASSLVGSGTDEQFFGPGTRLTVL.

This chain connects TRBV4-1 to TRBJ2-1, with 7 bases that match TRBD2. The CDR3 covers 15 residues. After removal of 1 base from V and 2 bases from J, the junction contained 2 bases not matched to a gene. Germline CDR1 MGHRA, CDR2 YSYEKL. The DNA for the CDR3 is TGCGCCAGCAGCCAAGGGGGGGGGACCTACAATGAGCAGTTCTTC. Translated, it gives CASSQGGGTYNEQFF.

V usage is TRBV7-4 and J usage is TRBJ1-1, with D perhaps TRBD1 (6 bases). V was shortened by 8 bases and J by 6 bases, with 43 bases between the two germline ends. CDR1 is SGHVT and CDR2 is SQSDAQ in the germline V gene. The CDR3 has 22 residues. CDR3 sequence (DNA): TGTGCCAGCTCCGCCAGGTCCCCTATCATACAGGGCTTGGAACGGGGTCACGCTGAAGCTTTCTTT. Amino acid sequence: CASSARSPIIQGLERGHAEAFF. Based on the CDR3 plus reference TRBV7-4 and TRBJ1-1, the full variable domain is GAGVSQSPRYKVAKRGRDVALRCDSISGHVTLYWYRQTLGQGSEVLTYSQSDAQRDKSGRPSGRFSAERPERSVSTLKIQRTEQGDSAVYLCASSARSPIIQGLERGHAEAFFGQGTRLTVV.

The chain is built from TRBV11-1 and TRBJ1-1; TRBD1 agrees at 7 bases. CDR1 is SGHAT and CDR2 is FQDESV in the germline V gene (reference sequence). The CDR3 consists of 14 residues. With 3 bases clipped from V and 1 base from J, the junction kept 2 bases outside the gene matches. DNA for the CDR3: TGTGCCAGCAGCTTGGACAGGTGGAACACTGAAGCTTTCTTT. Translating gives CASSLDRWNTEAFF.

The V call is TRBV6-6, the J call TRBJ2-7; 9 bases fit TRBD1. Unmatched junction bases numbered 5, after V lost 4 bases and J lost 1 base. Germline V CDR1 and CDR2: MNHNY, SVGAGI (reference sequence). The CDR3 spans 15 residues. For the CDR3, the DNA is TGTGCCAGCAGTTGGACAGGGGCCGCTTCCTACGAGCAGTACTTC. Translating it yields CASSWTGAASYEQYF.

The chain joins TRBV5-5 to TRBJ2-2; 7 bases map to TRBD1. Germline CDR1 reads SGHKS; CDR2 reads YYEKEE (reference sequence). CDR3 length: 18 residues. V shed 0 bases, J shed 4 bases, and the junction held 12 bases outside the gene matches. CDR3 in DNA: TGTGCCAGCAGCTTGGCCCCCCGGACAGGAAATCCCACCGGGGAGCTGTTTTTT. Translated, it gives CASSLAPRTGNPTGELFF.

This chain links TRBV7-8 with TRBJ1-5; TRBD1 matches 7 bases. V trimming: 5 bases; J trimming: 3 bases; junction bases outside the gene matches: 10. The CDR3 contains 16 residues. Germline V gene sequence: CDR1 SGHVS, CDR2 FQNEAQ. This CDR3 reads CASSPGTVSINQPQHF. The CDR3 DNA reads TGTGCCAGCAGCCCGGGGACAGTATCTATCAATCAGCCCCAGCATTTT.

This clone occurred once. The chain's CDR3 is CASSAERGASGNTIYF. The CDR3 nucleotides are TGTGCCAGCAGTGCTGAGAGGGGCGCGTCTGGAAACACCATATATTTT. The V and J genes are TRBV6-1 and TRBJ1-3; possible D gene TRBD1, 5 bases. Trimming pared 4 bases from V and 1 base from J, leaving 14 bases between. The CDR3 consists of 16 residues. Germline-derived CDR1 and CDR2 are MNHNS and SASEGT.

The chain employs TRBV5-1 and TRBJ2-1; a weak D match, TRBD1 (5 bases). Germline CDR1 reads SGHRS; CDR2 reads YFSETQ. This CDR3 spans 13 amino acids. The V and J ends lost 4 bases and 4 bases respectively, with 9 bases between them. The CDR3 spells CASSPGAYNEQFF. CDR3 DNA: TGCGCCAGCAGCCCTGGGGCTTACAATGAGCAGTTCTTC.

The J gene is TRBJ2-3, the V gene TRBV7-3; 8 bases fit TRBD2. Trimming took 2 bases from V and 5 from J; bases not matched to a gene: 15. Germline CDR1 is SGHTA and CDR2 is FQGTGA. The CDR3 spans 18 residues. CDR3 in amino acids: CASSLEGSGGLAGDTQYF. CDR3 bases: TGTGCCAGCAGCTTAGAAGGGTCGGGAGGACTAGCCGGAGATACGCAGTATTTT.

DNA of the CDR3: TGTGCCTACGTCAGGGACAGGGGCGTCGAGCAGTACTTC. Translated, it gives CAYVRDRGVEQYF. V and J are TRBV30 and TRBJ2-7, with 10 positions matching TRBD1. Germline V gene data show CDR1 as GTSNPN and CDR2 as SVGIG (reference sequence). Trimming removed 7 bases from V and 6 bases from J; junction bases left unmatched: 9. The CDR3 runs 13 residues.

CDR3: CASSPGPNNYGYTF. The CDR3 DNA reads TGTGCCAGCAGCCCGGGGCCAAATAACTATGGCTACACCTTC. The chain recombines TRBV14 with TRBJ1-2, with D tentatively TRBD1 (5 bases). V lost 4 bases and J 1 base, leaving 10 bases between the germline ends. Per the germline V gene, CDR1 is SGHDN and CDR2 is FVKESK. CDR3 length: 14 residues.

V is TRBV5-1 and J is TRBJ2-7; D unclear. From germline, CDR1 is SGHRS and CDR2 YFSETQ. V was clipped by 0 bases and J by 6 bases, with 13 bases between them. The CDR3 extends over 14 amino acids. The CDR3 nucleotides read TGCGCCAGCAGCTTGGAAGGTAGGGTTGGCGAGCAGTACTTC. The encoded protein is CASSLEGRVGEQYF.

The chain recombines TRBV2 with TRBJ1-2; 7 bases fit TRBD1. CDR1 SNHLY and CDR2 FYNNEI come from the germline V gene. This CDR3 comprises 14 residues. Unmatched junction bases numbered 3, after V lost 5 bases and J lost 0 bases. DNA for the CDR3: TGTGCCAGCAGTCGGGACAGAGCTAACTATGGCTACACCTTC. It translates to CASSRDRANYGYTF.